These 28 T cell receptor beta chains came from one sample sequenced in a study of T cells in Graves' hyperthyroidism and ophthalmopathy. The investigators amplified TCR beta CDR3 regions from RNA transcripts. HTBI primers were used for first-round RT-PCR of the TCR CDR3. TCRdb redid the calling of the multiplex PCR reads with MiXCR, one entry per CDR3 protein. This sample carries some 720,000 distinct CDR3 sequences, about 15% of them seen once, and the ten largest clones take over 7.5%. Sequencing was performed on blood. The origin of the receptors is a man aged 18 to 29 with Graves' hyperthyroidism.

In nucleotides, the CDR3 is TGTGCCAGTAGTAGTCTCGGCGGCCACGAGCAGTACTTC. This sequence encodes CASSSLGGHEQYF. The chain combines TRBV19 with TRBJ2-7; D is undetermined. Between the trimmed V and J ends, which lost 4 bases and 5 bases, there was a span of 12 bases. The germline gives CDR1 LNHDA, CDR2 SQIVND (reference sequence). This CDR3 has 13 residues.

The chain employs TRBV29-1 and TRBJ2-7; the D is unclear. Germline CDR1 SQVTM, CDR2 ANQGSEA. V dropped 7 bases and J dropped 1 base, with 5 bases sitting between them. This CDR3 has 10 residues. For the CDR3, the DNA is TGCAGCGCCGGGTCCTACGAGCAGTACTTC. Residues: CSAGSYEQYF.

The V gene is TRBV5-5, the J gene TRBJ2-2; D gene uncertain. V was trimmed by 0 bases and J by 7 bases, leaving 10 bases between them. Germline CDR1 is SGHKS and CDR2 is YYEKEE (reference sequence). The CDR3 has 14 amino acids. CDR3 bases: TGTGCCAGCAGCTTGGAACTCTCGGACGGGGAGCTGTTTTTT. This gives the protein CASSLELSDGELFF.

This clonotype was observed many times. The chain recombines TRBV7-2 with TRBJ1-1; D perhaps matches TRBD1 (5 bases). Trimming shortened V by 5 bases and J by 1 base, and 8 bases separated the two germline ends. The length of the CDR3 is 13 residues. The V gene's germline CDR1 is SGHTA and CDR2 FQGNSA. The DNA of the CDR3 is TGTGCCAGCAGCCATGGGGGGAACACTGAAGCTTTCTTT. Its translation: CASSHGGNTEAFF.

This clonotype occurred many times. The genes are TRBV12-3 or TRBV12-4 and TRBJ2-1; D may be TRBD1 or TRBD2 (5 bases each). The CDR3 sequence is 16 residues long. V was trimmed by 7 bases and J by 2 bases, leaving 18 bases between them. The DNA for the CDR3 is TGTGCCAGCACCGCCTCGGGGCTTGGGGCCTACAATGAGCAGTTCTTC. The encoded protein is CASTASGLGAYNEQFF.

This clonotype showed up many times. The genes are TRBV20-1 and TRBJ2-1; D is perhaps TRBD1 or TRBD2 (5 bases each). The germline gives CDR1 DFQATT, CDR2 SNEGSKA (reference sequence). V shed 6 bases and J shed 5 bases, with 17 bases lying between them. This CDR3 has 14 amino acids. In nucleotides, the CDR3 is TGCAGTGCGGGACCCCCAGAGGGAAACAATGAGCAGTTCTTC. Translation gives CSAGPPEGNNEQFF.

This clonotype was counted many times. This chain connects TRBV9 to TRBJ2-3, with a weak D call TRBD2 (5 bases). The CDR3 runs to 14 residues. V shed 4 bases and J shed 2 bases, with 11 bases lying between them. CDR1 SGDLS and CDR2 YYNGEE come from the germline V gene. The CDR3 spells CASSPGGFTDTQYF. DNA for the CDR3: TGTGCCAGCAGCCCAGGCGGGTTCACAGATACGCAGTATTTT.

This clonotype was observed many times. This chain links TRBV6-2 or TRBV6-3 with TRBJ2-7; D possibly corresponds to TRBD2 (5 bases). This CDR3 has 15 residues. V dropped 0 bases and J dropped 2 bases, with 11 bases sitting between them. Germline loops: CDR1 MNHEY, CDR2 SVGEGT. The DNA for the CDR3 is TGTGCCAGCAGTTACTCGCTCGGGATTACCTACGAGCAGTACTTC. Translating it yields CASSYSLGITYEQYF.

V and J are TRBV15 and TRBJ2-3, with a possible D match to TRBD2 (6 bases). The germline gives CDR1 LNHNV, CDR2 YYDKDF (reference sequence). The CDR3 has 13 amino acids. V lost 11 bases and J 6 bases, leaving 18 bases between the germline ends. CDR3 amino acids: CAPGAEGPDTQYF. The CDR3 DNA follows: TGTGCCCCCGGCGCGGAGGGTCCCGATACGCAGTATTTT.

This clonotype came up many times. V is TRBV28 and J is TRBJ2-3; 11 bases fit TRBD1. J was trimmed by 4 bases and V by 5 bases; bases with no gene match: 5. This CDR3 comprises 15 residues. The germline CDR1 and CDR2 sequences are MDHEN and SYDVKM. The CDR3 region has the DNA TGTGCCAGCAGTGGGGGACAGGGGGGGGCAGATACGCAGTATTTT. Its translation: CASSGGQGGADTQYF.

This clonotype showed up just a few times. The chain links TRBV25-1 to TRBJ1-1; weak D call: TRBD1 (5 bases). This CDR3 comprises 14 residues. Germline CDR1 and CDR2: MGHDK and SYGVNS. Trimming took 11 bases from V and 1 from J, leaving 17 bases between them. The CDR3 loop is CAVREGRGNTEAFF. In DNA, the CDR3 is TGTGCCGTGCGTGAGGGGCGCGGGAACACTGAAGCTTTCTTT.

At least ten counts were recorded for this clonotype. The genes are TRBV20-1 and TRBJ2-7; tentative D call: TRBD2 (6 bases). Germline assignment: CDR1 DFQATT and CDR2 SNEGSKA (reference sequence). The CDR3 sequence is 13 residues long. The CDR3 spells CSPPPLGGYEQYF. The CDR3 DNA reads as TGCAGCCCCCCCCCTCTGGGGGGTTACGAGCAGTACTTC.

The chain uses TRBV19 and TRBJ1-5; 7 positions agree with TRBD1. From germline, CDR1 is LNHDA and CDR2 SQIVND (reference sequence). Germline trimming cut 7 bases from V and 0 bases from J; bases unmatched to any gene: 6. The CDR3 loop spans 15 amino acids. The CDR3 nucleotides read TGTGCCAGTACCTCAGGGGGACATAGCAATCAGCCCCAGCATTTT. This translates into CASTSGGHSNQPQHF.

The chain recombines TRBV18 with TRBJ2-7; 10 bases map to TRBD1. The ends lost 1 base at V and 7 bases at J; junction bases unmatched: 7. The CDR3 extends over 15 amino acids. From germline, CDR1 is KGHSH and CDR2 LQKENI. This CDR3 reads CASSPRTGGSEEQYF. Written as DNA, the CDR3 is TGTGCCAGCTCACCACGGACAGGGGGTTCGGAAGAGCAGTACTTC.

There are many counts of this clonotype. The chain recombines TRBV12-3 or TRBV12-4 with TRBJ2-3; 7 bases match TRBD2. CDR3 length: 13 residues. The V and J ends lost 8 bases and 6 bases, in that order; junction bases with no gene match: 8. DNA for the CDR3: TGTGCCAGCGGTACCAGCGGGGACGATACGCAGTATTTT. Protein sequence: CASGTSGDDTQYF.

The gene calls are TRBV20-1 and TRBJ1-5, with D perhaps matching TRBD1 (6 bases). This CDR3 spans 14 amino acids. The germline V gene has CDR1 DFQATT and CDR2 SNEGSKA (reference sequence). V lost 3 bases to trimming and J lost 0 bases, with 9 bases between them. The CDR3 is CSARRGASNQPQHF. The CDR3 DNA reads TGCAGTGCTAGGAGGGGGGCTAGCAATCAGCCCCAGCATTTT.

The sample holds a few counts of this clonotype. The chain combines TRBV7-9 with TRBJ2-3; 8 bases map to TRBD2. V gave up 2 bases and J gave up 1 base; unmatched junction bases: 17. The CDR3 runs 20 residues. From germline, CDR1 is SEHNR and CDR2 FQNEAQ (reference sequence). The DNA of the CDR3 is TGTGCCAGCAGCTTATTTGACCAGCCGGGACTAGATTTGGGCACAGATACGCAGTATTTT. Amino acids: CASSLFDQPGLDLGTDTQYF.

This clonotype was observed a few times. This chain joins TRBV5-6 and TRBJ2-7, with D tentatively TRBD1 (5 bases). Germline assignment: CDR1 SGHDT and CDR2 YYEEEE. The V end lost 3 bases, the J end lost 5 bases, and 12 bases lay between the germline ends. The CDR3 loop spans 13 amino acids. The CDR3 reads CASSSQGYHEQYF. CDR3 nucleotides: TGTGCCAGCAGCTCTCAGGGCTACCACGAGCAGTACTTC.

The chain combines TRBV27 with TRBJ2-7; 9 bases match TRBD2. CDR3 size: 16 residues. Germline CDR1 is MNHEY and CDR2 is SMNVEV (reference sequence). Germline trimming cut 8 bases from V and 2 bases from J; bases unmatched to any gene: 13. CDR3 nucleotide sequence: TGTGCCAGCTCTTCCATGGGGCGGGGGGGGGCCTACGAGCAGTACTTC. It yields the protein CASSSMGRGGAYEQYF.

This clonotype was seen a few times. This may come from a read error, since a much larger clone is one base off. The chain combines TRBV11-2 with TRBJ2-7; D possibly corresponds to TRBD2 (5 bases). Germline V CDR1 and CDR2: SGHAT, FQNNGV. Trimming shortened V by 3 bases and J by 6 bases, and 15 bases separated the two germline ends. The CDR3 contains 14 residues. The CDR3 protein is CASSFRRGACEQYF. CDR3 sequence (DNA): TGTGCCAGCAGCTTCCGCCGGGGAGCCTGCGAGCAGTACTTC.

This clonotype came up a few times. This chain connects TRBV7-2 to TRBJ2-7; 9 nucleotides agree with TRBD2. CDR3 length: 14 amino acids. Looked up from germline, CDR1 is SGHTA and CDR2 is FQGNSA. Trimming cost V 5 bases and J 8 bases; bases outside gene matches: 10. The CDR3 sequence is CASSQTSGYGQQYF. CDR3 DNA: TGTGCCAGCAGCCAGACTAGCGGCTACGGACAGCAGTACTTC.

This clonotype was seen just once. A much larger clone is a single base away; this may be a read error. The CDR3 loop reads CASTSYTGELFF. The CDR3 nucleotides read TGTGCCAGCACCTCATACACCGGGGAGCTGTTTTTT. V gene TRBV7-9 combines with J gene TRBJ2-2; D gene uncertain. The CDR3 totals 12 residues. Germline V gene sequence: CDR1 SEHNR, CDR2 FQNEAQ (reference sequence). Trimming pared 7 bases from V and 3 bases from J, leaving 6 bases between.

This clonotype was found many times. The CDR3 nucleotides are TGTGCCAGCAGCTACCCCAGGGGGCTGAGATACGAGCAGTACTTC. It yields the protein CASSYPRGLRYEQYF. The chain employs TRBV7-8 and TRBJ2-7, with 8 positions matching TRBD1. Germline trimming cut 4 bases from V and 4 bases from J; bases unmatched to any gene: 9. CDR1 is SGHVS and CDR2 is FQNEAQ in the germline V gene. The CDR3 is 15 amino acids.

This clonotype was observed many times. The V and J genes are TRBV11-2 and TRBJ2-3; the D is unclear. The CDR3 sequence is 15 residues long. V shed 8 bases and J shed 6 bases, with 21 bases lying between them. CDR1 SGHAT and CDR2 FQNNGV come from the germline V gene. CDR3 sequence reads: CASPVDQSPPDTQYF. The CDR3 nucleotides are TGTGCCAGCCCGGTGGACCAGAGCCCCCCCGATACGCAGTATTTT.

The V and J genes are TRBV9 and TRBJ1-2, with 7 bases that match TRBD1. The V segment lost 0 bases and the J segment 4 bases; nucleotides outside the gene matches: 3. CDR3 length: 14 amino acids. In germline, CDR1 is SGDLS, CDR2 YYNGEE. Here the CDR3 reads CASSVDNRGYGYTF. In DNA, the CDR3 is TGTGCCAGCAGCGTAGATAACAGGGGCTATGGCTACACCTTC.

A few counts support this clonotype. This sequence joins TRBV20-1 and TRBJ2-7; 9 bases agree with TRBD1. Germline V gene data show CDR1 as DFQATT and CDR2 as SNEGSKA (reference sequence). Trimming at V came to 2 bases and at J to 6 bases, leaving 14 bases not matched to a gene. The CDR3 is made up of 16 amino acids. CDR3 sequence reads: CSARPPTGGLVGEQYF. The CDR3, as DNA: TGCAGTGCTAGACCACCCACAGGGGGCCTTGTGGGCGAGCAGTACTTC.

The J gene is TRBJ2-4, the V gene TRBV14, with 10 bases matching TRBD2. The CDR3 consists of 16 residues. J was trimmed by 6 bases and V by 4 bases; bases with no gene match: 9. CDR1 is SGHDN and CDR2 is FVKESK in the germline V gene. CDR3 protein: CASSLIAGGVSNIQYF. The DNA of the CDR3 is TGTGCCAGCAGCCTTATAGCGGGAGGCGTTTCAAACATTCAGTACTTC. The full variable domain, completed using reference TRBV14 and TRBJ2-4, is EAGVTQFPSHSVIEKGQTVTLRCDPISGHDNLYWYRRVMGKEIKFLLHFVKESKQDESGMPNNRFLAERTGGTYSTLKVQPAELEDSGVYFCASSLIAGGVSNIQYFGAGTRLSVL.

This clonotype showed up many times. The V call is TRBV28, the J call TRBJ1-2; TRBD1 matches 8 bases. J gave up 8 bases and V 5 bases, and 16 bases lay outside the gene matches. CDR3 length: 16 residues. Germline CDR1 reads MDHEN; CDR2 reads SYDVKM. Here the CDR3 DNA reads TGTGCCAGCAGTATAACAGGGGGAGCGAGTCCTAGAGGCTACACCTTC. Its translation: CASSITGGASPRGYTF.